The 20 T cell receptor beta chains presented below share a single source sample, sequenced in a study of T cell repertoires in cytomegalovirus infection. TCRdb analysed the reads with MiXCR anew, one entry per CDR3 protein. Of about 360,000 distinct CDR3 sequences in the sample, 15% to 20% were seen once. The sample consisted of PBMCs. Every receptor here comes from a human donor in good health (CMV status not recorded). Some clones in this sample may be carry-over from other donors' samples.

This clonotype appeared a few times. The chain joins TRBV12-3 or TRBV12-4 to TRBJ2-1; 9 bases map to TRBD2. V lost 3 bases, J lost 5 bases, and 5 bases stayed unmatched. The CDR3 length is 15 residues. DNA of the CDR3: TGTGCCAGCAGTTTTGGCGGGGGGGCGAACAATGAGCAGTTCTTC. This translates into CASSFGGGANNEQFF.

This clonotype was counted at least ten times. The chain uses TRBV7-9 and TRBJ2-1; TRBD2 aligns across 7 bases. V was clipped by 5 bases and J by 6 bases; unmatched bases: 10. The germline gives CDR1 SEHNR, CDR2 FQNEAQ (reference sequence). CDR3 size: 15 residues. CDR3 amino acids: CASSTSGILRNEQFF. The CDR3 nucleotides read TGTGCCAGCAGCACCAGCGGGATCCTCCGCAATGAGCAGTTCTTC.

The CDR3 protein is CASRVTGAYNEQFF. DNA for the CDR3: TGTGCCAGCAGAGTCACCGGGGCATACAATGAGCAGTTCTTC. This chain joins TRBV7-9 and TRBJ2-1; D tentatively reads TRBD1 or TRBD2 (5 bases each). Trimming cost V 6 bases and J 4 bases, with 13 bases left between them. This CDR3 spans 14 amino acids. The germline V gene encodes CDR1 SEHNR and CDR2 FQNEAQ (reference sequence).

This rearrangement joins TRBV11-1 to TRBJ2-5; D perhaps matches TRBD1 (6 bases). The germline V gene encodes CDR1 SGHAT and CDR2 FQDESV (reference sequence). This CDR3 has 14 residues. Trimming took off 2 bases at V and 5 bases at J, with 12 bases between the two ends. CDR3 loop: CASSLFQGSETQYF. As DNA, the CDR3 is TGTGCCAGCAGCTTATTCCAGGGGTCGGAGACCCAGTACTTC.

This clonotype was recorded many times. The chain uses TRBV7-2 and TRBJ1-2; TRBD1 agrees at 8 bases. The CDR3 extends over 15 amino acids. Germline V lookup: CDR1 SGHTA, CDR2 FQGNSA. The trim removed 0 bases at V and 6 bases at J, leaving 6 bases unmatched. The CDR3 nucleotides read TGTGCCAGCAGCTTAGCGGGTTGGACAGGGAATGGCTACACCTTC. It codes for CASSLAGWTGNGYTF.

This clonotype was seen repeatedly, ten times or more. This chain links TRBV7-2 with TRBJ1-2, with D perhaps TRBD1 (6 bases). V gave up 0 bases and J gave up 3 bases, with 11 bases separating them. This CDR3 is built from 15 residues. Germline assignment: CDR1 SGHTA and CDR2 FQGNSA. Here the CDR3 DNA reads TGTGCCAGCAGCTTAGCGTTTGGACAGCACTATGGCTACACCTTC. This encodes CASSLAFGQHYGYTF.

The V and J genes are TRBV11-2 and TRBJ1-2; a possible D gene is TRBD1 (6 bases). CDR3 length: 15 amino acids. V shed 7 bases and J shed 4 bases, with 19 bases lying between them. Germline V gene data show CDR1 as SGHAT and CDR2 as FQNNGV. The CDR3 nucleotides read TGTGCCAGCACCTTTAGGGGGTCCGAGATCTATGGCTACACCTTC. Translating gives CASTFRGSEIYGYTF.

This clonotype was counted many times. The rearrangement links TRBV7-2 to TRBJ1-2; D is ambiguous. This CDR3 comprises 15 residues. Germline loops: CDR1 SGHTA, CDR2 FQGNSA. Trimming stripped 1 base from V and 0 bases from J, with 9 bases between. The CDR3 coding sequence is TGTGCCAGCAGCTTAGATAGAGGGTCTAACTATGGCTACACCTTC. Protein product: CASSLDRGSNYGYTF.

This clonotype has just a few counts. The chain is built from TRBV6-2 or TRBV6-3 and TRBJ2-7, with TRBD1 identical over 7 bases. Germline values: CDR1 MNHEY, CDR2 SVGEGT. The trim removed 0 bases at V and 2 bases at J, leaving 4 bases unmatched. The length of the CDR3 is 15 residues. CDR3 DNA sequence: TGTGCCAGCAGTTACTCGGGACAGCGTACCTACGAGCAGTACTTC. Protein: CASSYSGQRTYEQYF.

This clonotype has a handful of counts. This chain joins TRBV7-8 and TRBJ2-7; D remains unclear. V lost 1 base and J lost 0, with 10 bases in between. Germline assignment: CDR1 SGHVS and CDR2 FQNEAQ. The CDR3 sequence is 15 residues long. The CDR3 spells CASSLEGTSSYEQYF. The CDR3 coding sequence is TGTGCCAGCAGCTTAGAGGGAACCTCCTCCTACGAGCAGTACTTC.

This clonotype appeared many times. This chain connects TRBV7-2 to TRBJ2-5; either TRBD1 or TRBD2 may supply D (5 bases each). V was trimmed by 6 bases and J by 2 bases, leaving 13 bases between them. CDR1 and CDR2 (germline): SGHTA, FQGNSA. This CDR3 spans 14 amino acids. The CDR3: CASSLGTYQETQYF. The CDR3 nucleotides are TGTGCCAGCAGTCTAGGGACCTATCAAGAGACCCAGTACTTC.

This clonotype occurred many times. V gene TRBV12-3 or TRBV12-4 combines with J gene TRBJ1-5; D is undetermined. V lost 6 bases, J lost 0 bases, and 9 bases lay in between. The CDR3 loop spans 14 amino acids. This CDR3 is CASSPIYSNQPQHF. In DNA, the CDR3 is TGTGCCAGCAGCCCCATCTATAGCAATCAGCCCCAGCATTTT.

This clonotype appeared a few times. The rearrangement joins TRBV20-1 to TRBJ1-4; no firm D call. The CDR3 has 13 residues. Germline CDR1 reads DFQATT; CDR2 reads SNEGSKA (reference sequence). Trimming took off 3 bases at V and 5 bases at J, with 10 bases between the two ends. The CDR3 DNA sequence: TGCAGTGCTAGCTCTGGCTCGAATGAAAAACTGTTTTTT. It is translated as CSASSGSNEKLFF.

V usage is TRBV7-9 and J usage is TRBJ2-3; 9 bases match TRBD1. Unmatched junction bases numbered 11, after V lost 5 bases and J lost 8 bases. The germline CDR1 and CDR2 sequences are SEHNR and FQNEAQ (reference sequence). This CDR3 has 15 residues. The CDR3 protein is CASSPRGTGIGTQYF. CDR3 coding DNA: TGTGCCAGCAGCCCCCGGGGGACAGGGATCGGTACGCAGTATTTT.

This clonotype was detected ten times or more. The chain recombines TRBV7-2 with TRBJ1-4, with D unresolved. V lost 3 bases and J 0 bases, leaving 8 bases between the germline ends. Germline CDR1 SGHTA, CDR2 FQGNSA. The CDR3 contains 15 residues. This CDR3 is CASSLWATTNEKLFF. In nucleotides, the CDR3 is TGTGCCAGCAGCTTGTGGGCAACAACTAATGAAAAACTGTTTTTT.

J is TRBJ1-1 and V is TRBV10-2, with D unresolved. CDR1 WSHSY and CDR2 SAAADI come from the germline V gene. V lost 7 bases to trimming and J lost 3 bases, with 12 bases between them. The CDR3 is 13 amino acids. The CDR3 spells CASTMTLDTEAFF. In nucleotides, the CDR3 is TGCGCCAGCACCATGACGTTGGACACTGAAGCTTTCTTT.

This clonotype was recorded at least ten times. The chain links TRBV7-2 to TRBJ1-2, with D possibly being TRBD1 (5 bases). V was pared by 6 bases and J by 4 bases, with 12 bases between. The CDR3 contains 13 residues. CDR1 SGHTA and CDR2 FQGNSA come from the germline V gene. CDR3 sequence: CASSLRGSYGYTF. For the CDR3, the DNA is TGTGCCAGCAGTCTTCGGGGGTCCTATGGCTACACCTTC.

The V gene is TRBV20-1, the J gene TRBJ1-1, with 8 nucleotides matching TRBD1. Germline values: CDR1 DFQATT, CDR2 SNEGSKA (reference sequence). The V and J ends lost 0 bases and 10 bases, in that order; junction bases with no gene match: 10. The length of the CDR3 is 14 residues. CDR3 region: CSARDPRTGRGAFF. CDR3 nucleotide sequence: TGCAGTGCTAGAGATCCCAGGACAGGGCGCGGAGCTTTCTTT.

This clonotype was seen at least ten times. This chain joins TRBV7-8 and TRBJ1-5; maybe TRBD1 (6 bases). Trimming removed 4 bases at V and 7 bases at J, with 14 bases between. Germline V gene data show CDR1 as SGHVS and CDR2 as FQNEAQ. This CDR3 is built from 14 residues. The CDR3 reads CASSYDRRGQPQHF. Written as DNA, the CDR3 is TGTGCCAGCAGCTACGACAGGCGGGGACAGCCCCAGCATTTT.

The chain recombines TRBV7-9 with TRBJ2-3; 13 bases align to TRBD2. V shed 5 bases and J 3 bases; nucleotides not matched to a gene: 8. CDR1 and CDR2 (germline): SEHNR, FQNEAQ (reference sequence). The CDR3 covers 17 residues. The CDR3 region is CASSTRLAGGLTDTQYF. In DNA form, the CDR3 reads TGTGCCAGCAGCACCCGACTAGCGGGAGGTCTTACAGATACGCAGTATTTT.